This entry describes one T cell receptor beta chain. The sample belongs to a study of blood T cell repertoires in COVID-19. Background on the study: The United States, Italy and Spain supplied acute and convalescent COVID-19 samples. The cDNA or gDNA used as material had been derived from T cells, B-cell-depleted T cells, or PBMCs.

Per the study methods: Researchers report that nucleated cell counts were estimated from reference gene primer amplification. Sequencing was performed with immunoSEQ multiplex PCR; in TCRdb, only in-frame clones are kept and a portion is missing. That table is the source of V, J and clone size, and D and trimming were worked out from the DNA. The sample contains about 200,000 clones, 84% of which appear only once. V lost 2 bases, J lost 5 bases, and 8 bases stayed unmatched. CDR1 is MNHEY, CDR2 SVGAGI, per germline. The CDR3 sequence is 16 residues long. Material: peripheral blood. The rearrangement joins TRBV6-5 to TRBJ2-2; 7 bases match TRBD2. The receptor's source is a woman in her 70s with active or convalescent COVID-19. Here the CDR3 DNA reads TGTGCCAGCAGTTACCAAGGGACTACTCGAACCGGGGAGCTGTTTTTT. This codes for CASSYQGTTRTGELFF.